Below are 9 T cell receptor beta chains sequenced from a single sample in a study of Ad26.COV2.S vaccination and SARS-CoV-2 variants. The sample's treatment: about 20 received Ad26.COV2.S at low or high dose, single or two shots; a few received placebo; per-sample allocation not given. Collection of samples fell on day 63 after the first vaccine or placebo injection. Sequencing used immunoSEQ multiplex PCR; TCRdb keeps in-frame clones, though not all of them. The sample has about 350,000 clones, around 87% seen once. The source material was peripheral blood, sampled in a trial of Ad26.COV2.S vaccine versus placebo. These receptors were collected from a person aged 18-60 years who received the Ad26.COV2.S COVID-19 vaccine or a placebo.

The chain couples TRBV13 to TRBJ1-2; the match to TRBD1 covers 7 bases. This CDR3 region has 14 residues. Germline lookup yields CDR1 PRHDT and CDR2 FYEKMQ (reference sequence). The V and J ends lost 5 bases and 4 bases, in that order; junction bases with no gene match: 7. The CDR3 coding sequence is TGTGCCAGCAGCAAACAGGGGACCCCCTATGGCTACACCTTC. Encoded protein: CASSKQGTPYGYTF.

The rearrangement joins TRBV20-1 to TRBJ1-1; no firm D call. Germline loops: CDR1 DFQATT, CDR2 SNEGSKA (reference sequence). Trimming pared 3 bases from V and 1 base from J, leaving 6 bases between. CDR3 size: 12 residues. The DNA of the CDR3 is TGCAGTGCTAGTGTGGGGAACACTGAAGCTTTCTTT. Protein sequence: CSASVGNTEAFF.

The chain employs TRBV11-2 and TRBJ2-1; weak D call: TRBD2 (6 bases). The CDR3 length is 14 residues. Per germline, CDR1 SGHAT and CDR2 FQNNGV. Trimming cost V 3 bases and J 2 bases, with 8 bases left between them. The CDR3 nucleotides read TGTGCCAGCAGCTTGGAGGGACCCTACAATGAGCAGTTCTTC. Translation gives CASSLEGPYNEQFF. Full variable domain (missing parts from reference TRBV11-2 and TRBJ2-1): EAGVAQSPRYKIIEKRQSVAFWCNPISGHATLYWYQQILGQGPKLLIQFQNNGVVDDSQLPKDRFSAERLKGVDSTLKIQPAKLEDSAVYLCASSLEGPYNEQFFGPGTRLTVL.

This sequence joins TRBV12-3 or TRBV12-4 and TRBJ1-2; D call uncertain. There are 12 residues in the CDR3. V was clipped by 1 base and J by 13 bases, with 13 bases between them. The CDR3 bases are TGTGCCAGCAGTTTAGTAGGCAGCACGTTCACCTTC. This sequence encodes CASSLVGSTFTF.

V and J are TRBV5-1 and TRBJ1-4; 12 bases are shared with TRBD1. After removal of 4 bases from V and 2 bases from J, the junction contained 9 bases not matched to a gene. CDR1 is SGHRS, CDR2 YFSETQ, per germline. CDR3 length: 18 amino acids. CDR3 nucleotides: TGCGCCAGCAGCAAAGGGACAGGGGGCTTAGAGACTAATGAAAAACTGTTTTTT. The encoded protein is CASSKGTGGLETNEKLFF.

V is TRBV5-1 and J is TRBJ2-7; D assignment may be TRBD1 or TRBD2 (6 bases each). CDR3 size: 15 residues. Trimming shortened V by 4 bases and J by 5 bases, and 19 bases separated the two germline ends. CDR1 SGHRS and CDR2 YFSETQ come from the germline V gene. Written as DNA, the CDR3 is TGCGCCAGCAGCCTGGGGGGTACAGGGATAGACGAGCAGTACTTC. Translated, it gives CASSLGGTGIDEQYF.

Only one count was recorded for this clone. The chain links TRBV30 to TRBJ2-4; 9 positions match TRBD1. J was trimmed by 3 bases and V by 4 bases; bases with no gene match: 4. The V gene's germline CDR1 is GTSNPN and CDR2 SVGIG (reference sequence). CDR3 size: 14 residues. The CDR3 sequence: CAWMGQGGKNIQYF. For the CDR3, the DNA is TGTGCCTGGATGGGACAGGGCGGCAAAAACATTCAGTACTTC.

In this sample, this clone turned up a few times. The gene calls are TRBV7-2 and TRBJ2-1, with a tentative D call TRBD1 (5 bases). The V gene's germline CDR1 is SGHTA and CDR2 FQGNSA. This CDR3 has 13 residues. Trimming took off 4 bases at V and 5 bases at J, with 9 bases between the two ends. The CDR3 protein is CASSSRGHNEQFF. The CDR3, as DNA: TGTGCCAGCAGCTCTAGGGGTCACAATGAGCAGTTCTTC.

The chain carries TRBV30 and TRBJ2-7, with D perhaps given as TRBD1 or TRBD2 (6 bases each). The CDR3 is 15 residues long. V gave up 0 bases and J gave up 6 bases, with 18 bases separating them. Germline V gene sequence: CDR1 GTSNPN, CDR2 SVGIG (reference sequence). CDR3 in DNA: TGTGCCTGGAGTGTGGGGGACTGGGGGGCGGCCGAGCAGTACTTC. Its translation is CAWSVGDWGAAEQYF.